Included here is one TCR beta chain sequence, with context. A single count supports this clone. Its antigen target is currently unknown. No base qualities exist here, and no much larger clone lies one base off it. This sample stems from a study of blood T cell repertoires in COVID-19 (dated by TCRdb to the early 2020s). Looking at the study overall: Samples covering the acute and convalescent phases of COVID-19 were provided by collaborators in the United States, Italy and Spain. The material from the prospective study consisted of cDNA or gDNA derived from T cells, B-cell-depleted T cells, or PBMCs. Subjects who had been exposed to COVID-19, were actively infected with it, or had recovered from it provided the deeply sampled blood TCRbeta repertoires that made up the dataset. The repertoires were made available in a free public database intended to serve as a resource for research on the immune response to SARS-CoV-2. Samples came from the ongoing ImmuneRACE study (first 160 participants) plus 1,254 subjects from 6 global collaborators. Sample metadata almost always included a de-identified subject ID, COVID-19 status, age in years and sex. HLA class I and class II types, where available, came from metadata supplied by the sample provider rather than from assay-based typing. Broad study findings and their caveats: Clinical and demographic metadata were provided uncurated, with the amount varying by source and participant.

The immunoSEQ Assay, a bias-controlled multiplex PCR, was used to amplify TCRbeta CDR3 regions from genomic DNA. From the authors' description of their analysis: Within the assay, amplification of reference gene primers was used to estimate how many nucleated cells each sample contained. To quantify the absolute abundance of each unique TCRbeta CDR3 rearrangement, sequence reads were collapsed and filtered. For each sample, productive Simpson clonality was calculated as the square root of Simpson's diversity index across productive rearrangements. In its TCRdb copy, this immuneACCESS table keeps in-frame sequences only and misses some clones. Where compared with another copy, unresolved V genes explain less than half of these, and the others have no known cause. V, J and clone size are taken as reported in that table, and D and trimming were inferred from the DNA itself. Here the sample has some 140,000 clones; over 80% occur a single time. The top ten constitute 2% to 2.5% of the sample.

V is pared back by 7 bases and J by 6 bases, with 19 bases lying between the germline termini. Taken from the germline V gene, the CDR1 and CDR2 loops are SGHRS and YFSETQ. The CDR3 spans 14 residues, from the cysteine through the phenylalanine. The kept DNA is CDR3 alone, 42 bases in frame from the first base. Whole blood was collected in K2EDTA tubes by collaborating institutions according to the institutions' own protocols. For TCRbeta analysis, collaborator samples were shipped as frozen whole blood, as isolated PBMCs, or as DNA extracted from either sample type. The sequence was collected from a man in his fifties or sixties with active COVID-19. The sequenced sample consisted of peripheral blood. The rearranged segments are TRBV5-1 and TRBJ1-2; there is no confident call for the D gene. The sequenced DNA: TGCGCCAGCGGAGACCTGGCGGAAAAAGATGGCTACACCTTC. It is translated as CASGDLAEKDGYTF.